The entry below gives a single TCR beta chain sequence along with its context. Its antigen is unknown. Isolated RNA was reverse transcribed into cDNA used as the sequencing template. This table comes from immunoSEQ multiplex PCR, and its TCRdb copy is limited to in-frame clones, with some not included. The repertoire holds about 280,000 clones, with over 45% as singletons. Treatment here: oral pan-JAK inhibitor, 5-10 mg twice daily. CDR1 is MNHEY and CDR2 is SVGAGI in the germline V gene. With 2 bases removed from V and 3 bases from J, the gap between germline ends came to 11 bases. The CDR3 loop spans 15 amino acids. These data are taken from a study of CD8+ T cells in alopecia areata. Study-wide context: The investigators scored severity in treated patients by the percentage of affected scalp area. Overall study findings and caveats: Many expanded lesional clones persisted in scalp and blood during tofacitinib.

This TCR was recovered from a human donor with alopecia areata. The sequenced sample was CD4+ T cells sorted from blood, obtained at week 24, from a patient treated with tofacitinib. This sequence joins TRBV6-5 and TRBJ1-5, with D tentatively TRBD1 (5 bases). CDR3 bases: TGTGCCAGCAGTTACCGCCCAGGGCTCAATCAGCCCCAGCATTTT. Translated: CASSYRPGLNQPQHF.